This T cell receptor (beta chain) was identified during a study of technical replicates of blood from several donors. In germline, CDR1 is MGHRA, CDR2 YSYEKL. V shed 4 bases and J shed 0 bases, with 21 bases lying between them. The CDR3 is 18 amino acids. Sequenced by immunoSEQ multiplex PCR; TCRdb stores in-frame clones only, minus some. The sample includes approximately 76,000 clones, around 97% of them seen just once. The chain combines TRBV4-1 with TRBJ1-1; perhaps TRBD1 as D (6 bases). Sequenced sample: T cells isolated from PBMCs. This clonotype was obtained from a human donor in good health. The CDR3 coding sequence is TGCGCCAGCAGCCGACTTCATAGGGGGGGTTCGATGAACACTGAAGCTTTCTTT. Translating it yields CASSRLHRGGSMNTEAFF.